This TCR beta chain was found in a study of vaccination effects on CD4 cells after COVID-19. About the research overall: Antigen-specific CD4+ T cells expanded by the ViraFEST assay with viral peptide pools were then sequenced. Two million PBMC per well received 10 IU/ml IL-2 and approximately 11 ug/ml peptides in culture. The authors sampled a few convalescent patients early and late after vaccination.

Turning to this clone: Antigen: not known.

The CDR3 extends over 13 amino acids. The germline CDR1 and CDR2 sequences are ENHRY and SYGVKD. The V end lost 3 bases, the J end lost 12 bases, and 16 bases lay between the germline ends. Sequenced by immunoSEQ multiplex PCR; TCRdb stores in-frame clones only, minus some. The sample consists of 45,000 to 55,000 clones, about 74% of them appearing once. Following a roughly 9-day culture, CD4+ T cells were purified. Sometime from March through December 2020, the person acquired a SARS-CoV-2 infection that PCR confirmed. Subjects were given two BNT162b2 or mRNA-1273 vaccine doses. Study results and caveats: There was marked clonal contraction among infection- and vaccine-induced clones late after vaccination.

This chain uses TRBV10-3 with TRBJ2-3; D call uncertain. This clonotype was obtained from a human donor who had a prior SARS-CoV-2 infection. The specimen was CD4+ T cells from PBMCs cultured without peptide, collected after COVID-19 vaccination. The CDR3 protein is CAISDPLPFPQYF. The CDR3 DNA reads as TGTGCCATCAGTGACCCCCTTCCTTTTCCACAGTATTTT.